The clone carrying this T cell receptor (beta chain) has just a few counts. Its antigen is unidentified. The entry originates in a study of T cell repertoires in cytomegalovirus infection. As for the study in general: Based on public TCR beta signatures, there were indications of CMV infection and of a matching HLA type.

V was pared by 9 bases and J by 0 bases, with 4 bases of the junction left unmatched. There are 14 residues in the CDR3. Germline-derived CDR1 and CDR2 are ENHRY and SYGVKD. TCRdb ran MiXCR on the reads and lists one entry per CDR3 protein. The table lists 150,000 to 200,000 distinct CDR3 sequences, approximately 30% of them singletons. Study-level results: Totalled public TCR beta family frequency picked out people who carried CMV plus the relevant HLA. It was HLA-C-restricted CMV-specific TCR beta clonotypes that dominated the response ex vivo.

Sequencing input: PBMCs. J is TRBJ2-3 and V is TRBV10-3; 9 bases fit TRBD2. The sequence was obtained from a human donor in good health (CMV status not recorded). Some clones in this sample may be carry-over from other donors' samples. This chain's CDR3 is CAIGGGASTDTQYF. The DNA of the CDR3 is TGTGCCATAGGCGGGGGGGCTAGCACAGATACGCAGTATTTT.